This T cell receptor beta chain was sequenced for a study of blood T cells in healthy people across ages. This clonotype was picked up a small number of times. Primed by a sample-barcoded 5' primer and a J-beta primer mix, a second PCR proceeded for about 7 to 12 cycles. TCRdb reanalysed the 5' RACE reads using MiXCR and keeps one entry per CDR3 protein. The sample gives 1,300,000 or so distinct CDR3 sequences, approximately 59% of which show up once; over 6.5% is in the top ten. The CDR3 has 14 residues. V lost 6 bases and J lost 5; bases outside the gene matches: 9. Germline V gene data show CDR1 as SQVTM and CDR2 as ANQGSEA.

Source material: blood. The V and J genes are TRBV29-1 and TRBJ2-5; 10 bases line up with TRBD1. This TCR derives from a man between 18 and 35 years old in good health. The CDR3 is CSVEPGTGDETQYF. CDR3 DNA sequence: TGCAGCGTCGAACCCGGGACAGGGGATGAGACCCAGTACTTC.